In this sample, the clone carrying this T cell receptor beta chain turned up a few times. Its antigen is unknown. Second-dose intervals of approximately 4 or approximately 12 weeks were pooled. These data come from a study of T cell responses to AZD1222 COVID-19 vaccine. Study-wide findings and caveats: Distributed over spike, vaccine-associated CD4 TCRs predominated at 160-218 and 743-854. Donors in the cohort were predominantly white British and more often female, and clonal diversity was possibly underestimated.

Germline V lookup: CDR1 SEHNR, CDR2 FQNEAQ (reference sequence). V lost 8 bases, J lost 2 bases, and 9 bases lay in between. The CDR3 loop spans 13 amino acids. Sequenced by immunoSEQ multiplex PCR; TCRdb stores in-frame clones only, minus some. The sample yields about 150,000 clones, approximately 89% seen once. Specimen: peripheral blood, collected 28 days after the second AZD1222 dose. The TCR sequence derives from an adult who received the AZD1222 COVID-19 vaccine. The V call is TRBV7-9, the J call TRBJ2-2; D call uncertain. The CDR3 DNA is TGTGCCAGCGAAGAACTAAACACCGGGGAGCTGTTTTTT. As protein: CASEELNTGELFF.